A selection of T cell receptor beta chains follows, all from one sample in a study of blood T cell repertoires in COVID-19. Data came from immunoSEQ multiplex PCR; TCRdb stores just in-frame clones and leaves some out. The sample consists of about 100,000 clones, approximately 80% of them appearing once. Material: peripheral blood. The receptor set was obtained from a man between 50 and 59 years old with active or convalescent COVID-19. Each CDR3 is given without its conserved first and last residue.

CDR3 protein	V gene	CDR3 length	J gene
ASSVNSGDSTDTQY	TRBV9	14	TRBJ2-3
AARQSSYNSPLH	TRBV19	12	TRBJ1-6
SVARGGAETEAF	TRBV29-1	12	TRBJ1-1
ASSEHSSGREQY	TRBV9	12	TRBJ2-7
ASSLSGQGGQPQH	TRBV9	13	TRBJ1-5
ASSQVYREETQY	TRBV14	12	TRBJ2-5
ASSPGTGGIIPDTQY	TRBV7-6	15	TRBJ2-3
ASSMRGLGEKLF	TRBV19	12	TRBJ1-4
SVLAGASTDTQY	TRBV29-1	12	TRBJ2-3
ASSLGGGEQY	TRBV7-6	10	TRBJ2-7
ASSSGPDTQY	TRBV27	10	TRBJ2-3
ASSQVQLNQPQH	TRBV4-1	12	TRBJ1-5
ASSSRQAHTEAF	TRBV27	12	TRBJ1-1
ASSQQGAKNIQY	TRBV6-5	12	TRBJ2-4
ASSQDKTDTQY	TRBV4-1	11	TRBJ2-3
ASSETSGGQETQY	TRBV6-4	13	TRBJ2-5
ASSLGAGAGYTEAF	TRBV5-1	14	TRBJ1-1
ASSEYSGLSHSPLH	TRBV6-1	14	TRBJ1-6
ASSKTPQVEEETQY	TRBV11-2	14	TRBJ2-5
AISVKGQGAYEQY	TRBV10-3	13	TRBJ2-7
ASSSLTSGRFMGEQF	TRBV7-2	15	TRBJ2-1
ASSFGLAGTYEQY	TRBV5-4	13	TRBJ2-7
ASSHLAGSSYEQY	TRBV3-1/TRBV3-2	13	TRBJ2-7
ASSSLGTGVDTQY	TRBV5-1	13	TRBJ2-3
ASSILPGQGRQPQH	TRBV19	14	TRBJ1-5
ASSGTGGFGNEQF	TRBV19	13	TRBJ2-1
ASSVQVTGELF	TRBV2	11	TRBJ2-2
ASTPTGLAVAYEQY	TRBV6-2/TRBV6-3	14	TRBJ2-7
ASGLNQGVGGYT	TRBV27	12	TRBJ1-2
ASSSQGEYEQY	TRBV19	11	TRBJ2-7
ASSRGLAGTDTQY	TRBV3-1/TRBV3-2	13	TRBJ2-3
SVDNLARNTDTQY	TRBV29-1	13	TRBJ2-3
ATSDFSGYQPQH	TRBV24-1	12	TRBJ1-5
ASRGAGGTEAF	TRBV12-3/TRBV12-4	11	TRBJ1-1
ASSGQQGSGNTIY	TRBV18	13	TRBJ1-3
ASSLGSPGSEAF	TRBV13	12	TRBJ1-1
ASSTRSSPPTDTQY	TRBV10-2	14	TRBJ2-3
ASSKDRGLGYGYT	TRBV6-5	13	TRBJ1-2
ASSRDFNTGELF	TRBV6-5	12	TRBJ2-2
ASSEIRGYNEQF	TRBV7-8	12	TRBJ2-1
ASSDTGGPSYEQY	TRBV11-3	13	TRBJ2-7